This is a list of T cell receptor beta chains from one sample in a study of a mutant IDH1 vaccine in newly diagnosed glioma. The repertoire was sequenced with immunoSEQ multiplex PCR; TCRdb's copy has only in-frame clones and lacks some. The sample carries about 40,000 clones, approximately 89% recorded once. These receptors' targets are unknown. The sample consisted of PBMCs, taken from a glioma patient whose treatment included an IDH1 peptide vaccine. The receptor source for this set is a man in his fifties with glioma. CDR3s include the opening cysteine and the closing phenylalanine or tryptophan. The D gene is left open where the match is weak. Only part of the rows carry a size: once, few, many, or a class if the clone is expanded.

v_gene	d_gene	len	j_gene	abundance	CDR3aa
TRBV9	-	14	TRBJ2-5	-	CASSVLDSQETQYF
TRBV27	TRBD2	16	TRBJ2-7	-	CASSPLAGSISYEQYF
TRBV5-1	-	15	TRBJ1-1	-	CASSLGGHGNTEAFF
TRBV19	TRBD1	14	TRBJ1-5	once	CASSTTGAYQPQHF
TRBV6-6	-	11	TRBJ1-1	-	CASNERMAAFF
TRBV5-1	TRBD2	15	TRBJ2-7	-	CASSPGLAGLGEQYF
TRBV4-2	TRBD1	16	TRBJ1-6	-	CASNSGGSSKNSPLHF
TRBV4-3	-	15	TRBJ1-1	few	CASSQDPGGGTEAFF
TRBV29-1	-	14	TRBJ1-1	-	CSSLGEDLNTEAFF
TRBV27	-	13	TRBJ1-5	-	CASSLRPSQPQHF
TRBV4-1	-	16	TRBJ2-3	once	CASSRLPTGSTDTQYF
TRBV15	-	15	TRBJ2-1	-	CATSRGGTSYNEQFF
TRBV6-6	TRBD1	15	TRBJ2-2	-	CASSWGQGDTGELFF
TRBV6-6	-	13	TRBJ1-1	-	CASRDRGNTEAFF
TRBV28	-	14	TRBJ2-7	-	CASSLLRPPFEQYF
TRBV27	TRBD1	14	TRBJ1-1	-	CASSFQGGNTEAFF
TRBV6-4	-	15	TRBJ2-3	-	CASSEVGQATDTQYF
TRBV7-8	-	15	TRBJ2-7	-	CASSRSGQASYEQYF
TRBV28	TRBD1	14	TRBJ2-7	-	CASYGTGGPYEQYF
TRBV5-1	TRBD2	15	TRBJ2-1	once	CASSFQLAVYNEQFF
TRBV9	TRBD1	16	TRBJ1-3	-	CASSVVMTGKGNTIYF
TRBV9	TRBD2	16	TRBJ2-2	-	CASRDLADPNTGELFF
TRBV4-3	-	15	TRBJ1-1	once	CASSPFGALGTEAFF
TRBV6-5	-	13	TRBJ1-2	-	CASSPGRPYGYTF
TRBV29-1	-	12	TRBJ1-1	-	CSVEKGGAEAFF
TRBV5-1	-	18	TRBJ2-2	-	CASSLQSTGSANTGELFF
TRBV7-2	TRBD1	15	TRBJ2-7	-	CASSLWGTGAYEQYF
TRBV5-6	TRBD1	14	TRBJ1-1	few	CASSPRTGLRAAFF
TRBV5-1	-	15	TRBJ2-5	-	CASSPGQWGQETQYF
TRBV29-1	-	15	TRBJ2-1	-	CSVDGSARAYNEQFF
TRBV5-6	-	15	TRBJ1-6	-	CASSLANPGASPLHF
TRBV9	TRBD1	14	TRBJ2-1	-	CASSVDRGRGEQFF
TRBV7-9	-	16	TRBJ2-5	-	CASSSRPGPAIETQYF
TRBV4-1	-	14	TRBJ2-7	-	CASSQGESSYEQYF
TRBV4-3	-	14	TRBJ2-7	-	CASSQDTGTYEQYF